The 21 T cell receptor beta chains given below trace back to one sample, sequenced in a study of cytomegalovirus exposure and HLA in healthy donors listed by TCRdb under 2017. Library method: the immunoSEQ multiplex PCR assay. A mixture of 60 forward primers for TCR Vbeta segments and 13 reverse primers for TCR Jbeta segments was used in the multiplex PCR. Here the immuneACCESS table is served through TCRdb, limited to in-frame sequences with V and J called. Missing clones are a known gap in these copies; in checked studies unresolved V genes cover under half, and the rest lacks a known reason. Within this sample are more than 150,000 clones, with over 75% of them counted one time only. The ten biggest clones cover around 0.21% of the sample. The sample taken for sequencing was PBMCs. These receptors were obtained from a girl under two years old in good health and CMV-seronegative.

This clone appeared a single time. The chain recombines TRBV9 with TRBJ2-2, with 7 bases matching TRBD1. Germline lookup yields CDR1 SGDLS and CDR2 YYNGEE. The CDR3 totals 13 residues. J gave up 8 bases and V 3 bases, and 4 bases lay outside the gene matches. The CDR3 sequence is CASSERGRGELFF. CDR3 bases: TGTGCCAGCAGCGAGAGGGGGCGGGGGGAGCTGTTTTTT.

The gene calls are TRBV9 and TRBJ2-1, with TRBD2 identical over 8 bases. From germline, CDR1 is SGDLS and CDR2 YYNGEE. V was clipped by 0 bases and J by 5 bases; unmatched bases: 10. The CDR3 length is 17 residues. The CDR3 loop reads CASSVDPSGRINNEQFF. As DNA, the CDR3 is TGTGCCAGCAGCGTAGACCCGAGCGGGAGAATCAACAATGAGCAGTTCTTC. Using reference TRBV9 and TRBJ2-1 for the parts outside the CDR3, the full variable domain is DSGVTQTPKHLITATGQRVTLRCSPRSGDLSVYWYQQSLDQGLQFLIQYYNGEERAKGNILERFSAQQFPDLHSELNLSSLELGDSALYFCASSVDPSGRINNEQFFGPGTRLTVL.

V usage is TRBV5-6 and J usage is TRBJ2-2, with D unclear. CDR3 length: 19 residues. Trimming shortened V by 0 bases and J by 0 bases, and 18 bases separated the two germline ends. CDR1 is SGHDT and CDR2 is YYEEEE in the germline V gene. The CDR3 loop reads CASSLGAAGLAPNTGELFF. DNA of the CDR3: TGTGCCAGCAGCTTGGGGGCAGCAGGTTTGGCCCCGAACACCGGGGAGCTGTTTTTT.

This clone was seen more than once but under ten times. V is TRBV5-6 and J is TRBJ2-3, with D perhaps matching TRBD2 (6 bases). With 1 base removed from V and 0 bases from J, the gap between germline ends came to 9 bases. Germline V lookup: CDR1 SGHDT, CDR2 YYEEEE. The CDR3 extends over 15 amino acids. This chain's CDR3 is CASSLSAGSTDTQYF. The DNA for the CDR3 is TGTGCCAGCAGCTTGTCAGCGGGTAGCACAGATACGCAGTATTTT.

V and J are TRBV9 and TRBJ1-1, with a possible D match to TRBD1 (5 bases). The V end lost 4 bases, the J end lost 3 bases, and 10 bases lay between the germline ends. The CDR3 spans 13 residues. Germline V gene data show CDR1 as SGDLS and CDR2 as YYNGEE. CDR3 DNA sequence: TGTGCCAGCAGCCCCGACAGCTACACTGAAGCTTTCTTT. This encodes CASSPDSYTEAFF. The variable domain in full, with the rest retrieved from reference TRBV9 and TRBJ1-1, is DSGVTQTPKHLITATGQRVTLRCSPRSGDLSVYWYQQSLDQGLQFLIQYYNGEERAKGNILERFSAQQFPDLHSELNLSSLELGDSALYFCASSPDSYTEAFFGQGTRLTVV.

The chain combines TRBV11-2 with TRBJ2-2, with 9 bases lining up with TRBD2. Germline lookup yields CDR1 SGHAT and CDR2 FQNNGV. There are 17 residues in the CDR3. The J segment lost 6 bases and the V segment lost 5 bases, leaving 13 bases of the junction unmatched. For the CDR3, the DNA is TGTGCCAGCAGCATTAAGCTAGCGGGACGTAACTCCGGGGAGCTGTTTTTT. Its translation is CASSIKLAGRNSGELFF. The whole variable domain, filled in from reference TRBV11-2 and TRBJ2-2, reads EAGVAQSPRYKIIEKRQSVAFWCNPISGHATLYWYQQILGQGPKLLIQFQNNGVVDDSQLPKDRFSAERLKGVDSTLKIQPAKLEDSAVYLCASSIKLAGRNSGELFFGEGSRLTVL.

This clone appeared a few times. The chain couples TRBV30 to TRBJ2-1, with 16 positions matching TRBD2. Trimming at V came to 0 bases and at J to 12 bases, leaving 2 bases not matched to a gene. Germline values: CDR1 GTSNPN, CDR2 SVGIG (reference sequence). The CDR3 has 14 amino acids. The CDR3 DNA reads TGTGCCTGGAGTGTGGGACTAGCGGGAGGGGGGCAGTTCTTC. As protein: CAWSVGLAGGGQFF.

The chain uses TRBV4-2 and TRBJ2-2, with D possibly TRBD2 on 6 matching bases. The CDR3 has 17 amino acids. V lost 1 base, J lost 0 bases, and 12 bases lay in between. Germline V lookup: CDR1 LGHNA, CDR2 YNFKEQ. CDR3: CASSQVEAGTNTGELFF. The CDR3 nucleotides read TGTGCCAGCAGCCAAGTTGAGGCGGGAACGAACACCGGGGAGCTGTTTTTT.

V usage is TRBV6-1 and J usage is TRBJ1-4; TRBD1 aligns across 8 bases. This CDR3 spans 15 amino acids. Germline V lookup: CDR1 MNHNS, CDR2 SASEGT. The V segment lost 4 bases and the J segment 1 base; nucleotides outside the gene matches: 2. Here the CDR3 DNA reads TGTGCCAGCAGTGTAACAGGGGGAACTAATGAAAAACTGTTTTTT. Residues: CASSVTGGTNEKLFF.

The chain carries TRBV5-1 and TRBJ2-7; D gene ambiguous. The length of the CDR3 is 13 residues. V lost 2 bases, J lost 6 bases, and 12 bases lay in between. The germline CDR1 and CDR2 sequences are SGHRS and YFSETQ. For the CDR3, the DNA is TGCGCCAGCAGCTTTCGCCCTACGGGCGAGCAGTACTTC. Amino acid sequence: CASSFRPTGEQYF.

The J gene is TRBJ2-7, the V gene TRBV29-1, with 12 bases lining up with TRBD2. The V and J ends lost 6 bases and 1 base, in that order; junction bases with no gene match: 4. The CDR3 has 14 amino acids. Germline V gives CDR1 SQVTM, CDR2 ANQGSEA. DNA for the CDR3: TGCAGCGTAGCTAGCGGGAGGGGTTCCTACGAGCAGTACTTC. Translating it yields CSVASGRGSYEQYF.

This chain connects TRBV6-7 to TRBJ2-1; perhaps TRBD2 as D (6 bases). TRBV6-7 is known as an ORF, though its function is uncertain. The CDR3 consists of 13 residues. Trimming took 5 bases from V and 3 from J, leaving 8 bases between them. The CDR3 DNA is TGTGCCAGCAGTCAGGGACTCTACAATGAGCAGTTCTTC. Amino acid sequence: CASSQGLYNEQFF.

The chain links TRBV27 to TRBJ1-1, with D unresolved. Germline V CDR1 and CDR2: MNHEY, SMNVEV (reference sequence). V lost 5 bases and J lost 4, with 11 bases in between. This CDR3 contains 13 residues. The CDR3 DNA is TGTGCCAGCAGTCTCGGGTTGAGCACTGAAGCTTTCTTT. Translation gives CASSLGLSTEAFF.

To note about this clone: Sequence at one end of the junction differs from germline and may be a read error. This chain joins TRBV7-9 and TRBJ1-1; maybe TRBD1 (6 bases). This CDR3 comprises 12 residues. Germline V lookup: CDR1 SEHNR, CDR2 FQNEAQ (reference sequence). CDR3 residues: CSSRTVNTEAFF. DNA of the CDR3: TGTTCCAGCAGGACAGTTAACACTGAAGCTTTCTTT.

The V call is TRBV5-4, the J call TRBJ1-6, with D possibly TRBD1 on 6 matching bases. Germline V lookup: CDR1 SGHNT, CDR2 YYREEE (reference sequence). The CDR3 loop spans 15 amino acids. V lost 2 bases to trimming and J lost 8 bases, with 14 bases between them. For the CDR3, the DNA is TGTGCCAGCAGCTTAAGAACAGGGAAGGATTCACCCCTCCACTTT. It encodes CASSLRTGKDSPLHF.

The table lists this clone with a count of one. This chain connects TRBV27 to TRBJ2-3, with TRBD2 matching 8 bases. The germline gives CDR1 MNHEY, CDR2 SMNVEV (reference sequence). The CDR3 is 15 amino acids. V lost 7 bases to trimming and J lost 5 bases; unmatched junction nucleotides: 11. The CDR3 DNA sequence: TGTGCCAGCACTGGGGGAGCGGGAGTTGTAGATACGCAGTATTTT. As protein: CASTGGAGVVDTQYF.

This clone was recorded once. The chain joins TRBV7-2 to TRBJ2-7; a weak D match, TRBD2 (6 bases). Germline CDR1 SGHTA, CDR2 FQGNSA. This CDR3 contains 14 residues. The V gene lost 5 bases and the J gene lost 3 bases, with 14 bases spanning the gap. The chain's CDR3 is CASSKQVGGYEQYF. Written as DNA, the CDR3 is TGTGCCAGCAGCAAGCAGGTGGGGGGCTACGAGCAGTACTTC.

This chain joins TRBV9 and TRBJ2-1; 7 positions agree with TRBD2. Germline CDR1 reads SGDLS; CDR2 reads YYNGEE. The CDR3 is 15 amino acids. Trimming took 0 bases from V and 6 from J; bases not matched to a gene: 6. CDR3 in amino acids: CASSVGGSFPNEQFF. The CDR3 coding sequence is TGTGCCAGCAGCGTAGGCGGGAGTTTCCCCAATGAGCAGTTCTTC.

The V call is TRBV7-3, the J call TRBJ2-5; D is perhaps TRBD1 (5 bases). This CDR3 contains 13 residues. Germline CDR1 SGHTA, CDR2 FQGTGA. Trimming took off 3 bases at V and 4 bases at J, with 9 bases between the two ends. CDR3 residues: CASSFRARETQYF. The CDR3 nucleotides are TGTGCCAGCAGCTTCAGGGCGCGAGAGACCCAGTACTTC.

The chain is built from TRBV9 and TRBJ1-1, with a possible D match to TRBD1 (6 bases). CDR3 size: 13 residues. In germline, CDR1 is SGDLS, CDR2 YYNGEE. V lost 1 base and J lost 5, with 9 bases in between. In DNA form, the CDR3 reads TGTGCCAGCAGCGTACAGGGGCGGACTGAAGCTTTCTTT. Residues: CASSVQGRTEAFF.

Turning to this clone: At one end the junction does not follow the germline gene, possibly because of a read error. The chain couples TRBV7-9 to TRBJ2-7; possibly TRBD2 for D (5 bases). Germline loops: CDR1 SEHNR, CDR2 FQNEAQ (reference sequence). The CDR3 loop spans 14 amino acids. In DNA form, the CDR3 reads TGTTCCAGCAGCCCAACACTAGGGTTCGGCGAGCAGTACTTC. Amino acids: CSSSPTLGFGEQYF.